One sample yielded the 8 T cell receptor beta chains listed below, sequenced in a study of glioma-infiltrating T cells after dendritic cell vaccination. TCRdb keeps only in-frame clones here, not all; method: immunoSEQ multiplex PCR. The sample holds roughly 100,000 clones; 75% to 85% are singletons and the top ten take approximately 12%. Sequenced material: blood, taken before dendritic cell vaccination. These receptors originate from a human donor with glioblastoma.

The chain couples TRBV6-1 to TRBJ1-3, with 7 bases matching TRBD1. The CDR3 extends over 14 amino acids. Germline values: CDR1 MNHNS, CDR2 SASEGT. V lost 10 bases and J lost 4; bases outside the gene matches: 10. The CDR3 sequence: CATALTGYGNTIYF. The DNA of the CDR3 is TGTGCCACAGCGCTGACAGGGTACGGAAACACCATATATTTT.

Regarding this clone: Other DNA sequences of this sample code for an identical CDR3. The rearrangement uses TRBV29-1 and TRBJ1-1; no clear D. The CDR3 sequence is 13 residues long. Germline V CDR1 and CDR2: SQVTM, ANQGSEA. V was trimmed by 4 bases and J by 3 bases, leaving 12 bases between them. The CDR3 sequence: CSVGRGTDTEAFF. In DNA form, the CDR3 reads TGCAGCGTTGGTCGGGGTACGGACACTGAAGCTTTCTTT. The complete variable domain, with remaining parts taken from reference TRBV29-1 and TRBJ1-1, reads SAVISQKPSRDICQRGTSLTIQCQVDSQVTMMFWYRQQPGQSLTLIATANQGSEATYESGFVIDKFPISRPNLTFSTLTVSNMSPEDSSIYLCSVGRGTDTEAFFGQGTRLTVV.

CDR3 protein: CASSPGTGGTYEQYF. In DNA, the CDR3 is TGTGCCAGCAGCCCCGGGACAGGGGGTACCTACGAGCAGTACTTC. The V gene is TRBV6-5, the J gene TRBJ2-7; 11 nucleotides match TRBD1. Trimming cost V 6 bases and J 2 bases; bases outside gene matches: 6. The germline gives CDR1 MNHEY, CDR2 SVGAGI. The CDR3 has 15 amino acids.

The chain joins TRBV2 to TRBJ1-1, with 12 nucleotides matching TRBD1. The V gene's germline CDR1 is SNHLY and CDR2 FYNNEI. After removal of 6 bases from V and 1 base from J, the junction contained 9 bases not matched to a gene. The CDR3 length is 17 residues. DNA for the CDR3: TGTGCCAGCAGGGGGGACAGGGGGCTCGTATCGAACACTGAAGCTTTCTTT. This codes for CASRGDRGLVSNTEAFF.

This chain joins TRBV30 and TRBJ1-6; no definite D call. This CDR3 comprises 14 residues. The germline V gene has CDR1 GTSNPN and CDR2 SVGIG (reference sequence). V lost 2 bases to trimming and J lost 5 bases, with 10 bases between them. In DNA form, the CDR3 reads TGTGCCTGGAGTAGAGGAGCGGATAATTCACCCCTCCACTTT. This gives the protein CAWSRGADNSPLHF. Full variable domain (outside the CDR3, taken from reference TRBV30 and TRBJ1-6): SQTIHQWPATLVQPVGSPLSLECTVEGTSNPNLYWYRQAAGRGLQLLFYSVGIGQISSEVPQNLSASRPQDRQFILSSKKLLLSDSGFYLCAWSRGADNSPLHFGNGTRLTVT.

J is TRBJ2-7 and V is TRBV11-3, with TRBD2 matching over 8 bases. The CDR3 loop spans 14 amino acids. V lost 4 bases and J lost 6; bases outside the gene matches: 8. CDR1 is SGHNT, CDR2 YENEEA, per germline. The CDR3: CASSSAGLVAEQYF. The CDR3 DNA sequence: TGTGCCAGCAGCTCAGCGGGACTAGTAGCCGAGCAGTACTTC.

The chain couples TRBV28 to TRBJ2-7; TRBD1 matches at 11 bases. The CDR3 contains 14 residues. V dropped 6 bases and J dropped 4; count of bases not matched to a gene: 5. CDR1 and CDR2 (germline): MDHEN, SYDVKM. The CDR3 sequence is CASSNRDRGYEQYF. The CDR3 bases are TGTGCCAGCAGCAACCGGGACAGGGGGTACGAGCAGTACTTC.

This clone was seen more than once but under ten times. The chain's CDR3 is CSVESENEQYF. CDR3 coding DNA: TGCAGCGTTGAGTCCGAGAACGAGCAGTACTTC. The chain recombines TRBV29-1 with TRBJ2-7; D is ambiguous. The V gene's germline CDR1 is SQVTM and CDR2 ANQGSEA. V lost 3 bases and J 5 bases, leaving 8 bases between the germline ends. This CDR3 has 11 amino acids.